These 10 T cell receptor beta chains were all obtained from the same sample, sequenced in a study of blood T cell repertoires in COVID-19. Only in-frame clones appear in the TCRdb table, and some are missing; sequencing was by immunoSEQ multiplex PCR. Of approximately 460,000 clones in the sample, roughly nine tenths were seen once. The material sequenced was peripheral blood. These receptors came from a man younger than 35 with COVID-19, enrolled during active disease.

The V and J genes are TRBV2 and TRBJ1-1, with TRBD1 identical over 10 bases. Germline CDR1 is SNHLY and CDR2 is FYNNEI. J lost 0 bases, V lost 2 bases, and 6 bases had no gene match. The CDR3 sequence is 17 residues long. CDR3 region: CASSEPGQGSMNTEAFF. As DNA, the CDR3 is TGTGCCAGCAGTGAACCGGGACAGGGGAGCATGAACACTGAAGCTTTCTTT. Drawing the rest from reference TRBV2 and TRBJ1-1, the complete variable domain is EPEVTQTPSHQVTQMGQEVILRCVPISNHLYFYWYRQILGQKVEFLVSFYNNEISEKSEIFDDQFSVERPDGSNFTLKIRSTKLEDSAMYFCASSEPGQGSMNTEAFFGQGTRLTVV.

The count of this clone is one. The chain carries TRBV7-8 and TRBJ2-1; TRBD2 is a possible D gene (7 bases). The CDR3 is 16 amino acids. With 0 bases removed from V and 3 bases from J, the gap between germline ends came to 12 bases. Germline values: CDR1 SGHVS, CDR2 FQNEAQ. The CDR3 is CASSLAGGPDYNEQFF. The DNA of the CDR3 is TGTGCCAGCAGCTTAGCGGGGGGGCCTGACTACAATGAGCAGTTCTTC.

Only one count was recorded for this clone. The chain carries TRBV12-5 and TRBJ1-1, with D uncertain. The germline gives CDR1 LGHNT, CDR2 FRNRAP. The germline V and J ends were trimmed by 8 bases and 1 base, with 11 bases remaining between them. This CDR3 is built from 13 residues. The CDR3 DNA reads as TGTGCTAGTCGTGGCAGTCCGAACACTGAAGCTTTCTTT. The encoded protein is CASRGSPNTEAFF.

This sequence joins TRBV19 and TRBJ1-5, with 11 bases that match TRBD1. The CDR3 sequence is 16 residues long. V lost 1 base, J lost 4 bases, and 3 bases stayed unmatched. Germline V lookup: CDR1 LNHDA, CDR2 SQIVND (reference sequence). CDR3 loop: CASSIGGTGGNQPQHF. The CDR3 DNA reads TGTGCCAGTAGTATAGGGGGGACAGGGGGTAATCAGCCCCAGCATTTT.

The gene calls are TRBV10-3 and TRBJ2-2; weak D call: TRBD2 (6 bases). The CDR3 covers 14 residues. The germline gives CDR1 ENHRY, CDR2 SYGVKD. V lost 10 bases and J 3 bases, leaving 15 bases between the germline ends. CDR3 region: CATRAAGHTGELFF. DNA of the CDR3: TGTGCCACGCGGGCCGCGGGGCACACCGGGGAGCTGTTTTTT.

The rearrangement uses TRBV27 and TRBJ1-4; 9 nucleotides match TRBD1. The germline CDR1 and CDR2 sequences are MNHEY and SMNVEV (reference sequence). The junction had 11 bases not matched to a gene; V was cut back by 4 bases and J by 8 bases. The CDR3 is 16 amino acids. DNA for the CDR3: TGTGCCAGCAGTTCCCCCGGACAGGGGCATAGAGAAAAACTGTTTTTT. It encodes CASSSPGQGHREKLFF.

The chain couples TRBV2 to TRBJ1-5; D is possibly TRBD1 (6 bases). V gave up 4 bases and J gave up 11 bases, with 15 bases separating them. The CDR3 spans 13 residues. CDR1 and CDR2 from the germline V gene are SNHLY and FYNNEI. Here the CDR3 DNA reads TGTGCCAGCAGTGCGGGGGGGCAGATAGCCCAGCATTTT. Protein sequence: CASSAGGQIAQHF.

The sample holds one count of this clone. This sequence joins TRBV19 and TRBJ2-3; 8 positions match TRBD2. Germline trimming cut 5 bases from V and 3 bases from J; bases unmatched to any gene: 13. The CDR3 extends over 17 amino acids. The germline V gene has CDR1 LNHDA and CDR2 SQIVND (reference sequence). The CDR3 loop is CASSPRTSSYWTDTQYF. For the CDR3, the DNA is TGTGCCAGTAGTCCGCGGACTAGCTCTTATTGGACAGATACGCAGTATTTT.

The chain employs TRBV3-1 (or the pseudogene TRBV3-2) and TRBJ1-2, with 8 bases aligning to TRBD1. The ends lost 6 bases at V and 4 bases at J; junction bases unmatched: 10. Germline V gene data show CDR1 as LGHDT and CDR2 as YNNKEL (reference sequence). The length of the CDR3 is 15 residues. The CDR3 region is CASRLAGTGTYGYTF. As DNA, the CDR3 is TGTGCCAGCAGGCTAGCCGGGACAGGAACCTATGGCTACACCTTC.

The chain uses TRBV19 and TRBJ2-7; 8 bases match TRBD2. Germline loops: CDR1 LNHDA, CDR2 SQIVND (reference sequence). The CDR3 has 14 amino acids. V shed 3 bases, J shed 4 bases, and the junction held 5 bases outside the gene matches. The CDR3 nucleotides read TGTGCCAGTAGTATTCTAGCGGGTCAGTACGAGCAGTACTTC. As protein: CASSILAGQYEQYF. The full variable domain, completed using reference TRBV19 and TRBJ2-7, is DGGITQSPKYLFRKEGQNVTLSCEQNLNHDAMYWYRQDPGQGLRLIYYSQIVNDFQKGDIAEGYSVSREKKESFPLTVTSAQKNPTAFYLCASSILAGQYEQYFGPGTRLTVT.